This T cell receptor (beta chain) emerged from a study of technical replicates of blood from a handful of donors. Profiled with immunoSEQ multiplex PCR; TCRdb holds only in-frame clones, not every one. The sample yields tens of thousands of clones, around nine tenths seen once. V was cut by 0 bases and J by 5 bases, with 12 bases left in between. The CDR3 totals 15 residues. From germline, CDR1 is SGDLS and CDR2 YYNGEE. Specimen: T cells isolated from PBMCs. This clonotype was obtained from a human donor in good health. This chain links TRBV9 with TRBJ1-5, with D possibly TRBD1 on 5 matching bases. The CDR3 coding sequence is TGTGCCAGCAGCGTAGGGGCAGGGTTGGATCAGCCCCAGCATTTT. Translation gives CASSVGAGLDQPQHF.